What follows is one T cell receptor (beta chain) and its context. Its antigen is not known. The germline V gene has CDR1 MDHEN and CDR2 SYDVKM. This CDR3 contains 18 residues. After removal of 2 bases from V and 12 bases from J, the junction contained 16 bases not matched to a gene. The data derive from a study of OX40 agonist ivuxolimab in advanced cancers. As for the study in general: Eligibility admitted prior anti-PD-1, anti-PD-L1 or anti-CTLA-4 therapy; 35% to 40% had some. General study points: Expanded clones were, on average, more numerous among CD8+ T cells than CD4+. The authors did not determine the antigen specificity of the expanded peripheral T cells. At 0.1 to 3.0 mg/kg, CD4+ and CD8+ blood T cells expanded clonally by week 6.

TCRdb keeps only in-frame clones here, not all; method: immunoSEQ multiplex PCR. The sample lists about 74,000 clones, around 84% occurring once. The V and J genes are TRBV28 and TRBJ2-1, with 13 bases that match TRBD2. Specimen: CD4+ or CD8+ T cells sorted from blood, collected in a trial of the OX40 agonist ivuxolimab. The receptor's source is an adult with an advanced solid tumor such as melanoma, head and neck, liver or kidney cancer. The CDR3 spells CASSLRYRGLAGKRSQFF. DNA for the CDR3: TGTGCCAGCAGTTTAAGGTACCGGGGACTAGCGGGAAAAAGGTCGCAGTTCTTC.